This T cell receptor (beta chain) was captured by sequencing in a study of T-cell reconstitution after alpha-beta-depleted transplantation in children. Germline-derived CDR1 and CDR2 are SGHRS and YFSETQ. The CDR3 extends over 15 amino acids. Unmatched junction bases numbered 5, after V lost 4 bases and J lost 2 bases. Unique molecular identifiers were used to barcode this TCRbeta library. MiXCR, run by TCRdb on the PCR reads, gives a single entry per CDR3 protein. The sample shows around 370,000 distinct CDR3 sequences, 10% of them seen only once. The source material was PBMCs from the stem cell graft donor, sampled from the stem cell graft. This chain connects TRBV5-1 to TRBJ2-3; 9 bases map to TRBD1. The TCR sequence derives from a human donor who donated a stem cell graft to a child with acute lymphoblastic leukemia. CDR3 amino acids: CASSPGQGNTDTQYF. In DNA form, the CDR3 reads TGCGCCAGCAGCCCGGGACAGGGAAACACAGATACGCAGTATTTT.